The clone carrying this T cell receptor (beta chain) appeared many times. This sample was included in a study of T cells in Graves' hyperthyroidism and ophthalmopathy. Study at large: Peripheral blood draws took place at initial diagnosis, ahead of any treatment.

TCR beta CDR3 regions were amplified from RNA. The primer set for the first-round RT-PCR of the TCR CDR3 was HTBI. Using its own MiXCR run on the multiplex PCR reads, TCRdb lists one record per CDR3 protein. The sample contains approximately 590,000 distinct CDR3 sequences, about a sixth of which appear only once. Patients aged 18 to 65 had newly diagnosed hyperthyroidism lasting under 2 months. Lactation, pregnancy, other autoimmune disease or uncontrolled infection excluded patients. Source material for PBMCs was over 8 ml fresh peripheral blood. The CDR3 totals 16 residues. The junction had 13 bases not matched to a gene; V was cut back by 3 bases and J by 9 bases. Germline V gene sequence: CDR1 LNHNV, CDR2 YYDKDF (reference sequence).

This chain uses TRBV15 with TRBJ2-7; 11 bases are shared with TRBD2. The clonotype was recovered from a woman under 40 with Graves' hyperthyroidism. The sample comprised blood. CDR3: CATSSGVLAGGSGQYF. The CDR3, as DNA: TGTGCCACCAGCAGCGGGGTGCTAGCGGGAGGATCGGGGCAGTACTTC.